This TCR beta chain is from a study of blood T cell repertoires in COVID-19. Study details: The origin of the acute and convalescent COVID-19 samples was the United States, Italy and Spain. Nucleic acid was either cDNA or gDNA, and it came from T cells, B-cell-depleted T cells, or PBMCs.

Trimming removed 4 bases at V and 4 bases at J, with 8 bases between. The germline V gene has CDR1 SGHAT and CDR2 FQNNGV. This CDR3 contains 13 residues. Authors' processing steps: Reference gene primer amplification yielded estimated nucleated cell counts. Method: immunoSEQ multiplex PCR; TCRdb's copy keeps in-frame clones and lacks some. V and J calls and clone size come straight from that table; D and trimming were deduced from the DNA. In the table there are about 160,000 clones, 80% to 85% of which are singletons. The chain couples TRBV11-2 to TRBJ2-1; D uncertain. Sequenced: peripheral blood. This clonotype originated in a woman older than 75 with active or convalescent COVID-19. The CDR3 bases are TGTGCCAGCAGCTCTGCGGCTTACAATGAGCAGTTCTTC. This codes for CASSSAAYNEQFF.